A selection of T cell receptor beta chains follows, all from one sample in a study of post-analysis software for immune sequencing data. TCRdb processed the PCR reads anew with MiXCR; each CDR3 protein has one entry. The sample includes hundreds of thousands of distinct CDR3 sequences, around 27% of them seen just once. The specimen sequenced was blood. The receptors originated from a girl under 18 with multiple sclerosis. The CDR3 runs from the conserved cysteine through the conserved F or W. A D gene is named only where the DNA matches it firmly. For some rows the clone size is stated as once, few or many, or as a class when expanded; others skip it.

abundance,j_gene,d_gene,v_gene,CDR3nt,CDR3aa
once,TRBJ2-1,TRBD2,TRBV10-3,TGTGCCATCAGTGATCGGACTAGCGGGACTCATCAGGATGAGCAGTTCTTC,CAISDRTSGTHQDEQFF
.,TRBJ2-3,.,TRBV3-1,TGTGCCAGCAGCAACGATCGCGTGGGGCCTAGCACAGATACGCAGTATTTT,CASSNDRVGPSTDTQYF
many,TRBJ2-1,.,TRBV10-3,TGTGCCATCATGGGGTATGACGTCAATGAGCAGTTCTTC,CAIMGYDVNEQFF
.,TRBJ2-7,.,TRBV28,TGTACCAGCAGTTTGTCCTCCTACGAGCAGTACTTC,CTSSLSSYEQYF
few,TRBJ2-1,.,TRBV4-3,TGCGCCAGCAGCCAAGCAGGTACTGGCCTGGGTGAGCAGTTCTTC,CASSQAGTGLGEQFF
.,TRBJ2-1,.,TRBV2,TGTGCCAGCCCTGGAGTCGCCTACAATGGGCAGTTCTTC,CASPGVAYNGQFF
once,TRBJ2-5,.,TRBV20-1,TGCAGTGCTAGTGGGTCAGGGCCTCAAGAGACCCAGTACTTC,CSASGSGPQETQYF
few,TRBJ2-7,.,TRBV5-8,TGTACCAGCAGCTTAACCTCCGAGCAGTACTTC,CTSSLTSEQYF
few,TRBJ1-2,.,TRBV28,TGTGCCAGCAGTTTTGGCCTCTATGGCTACACCTTC,CASSFGLYGYTF
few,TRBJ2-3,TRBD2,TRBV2,TGTGCCAGCAGGAGGGAGGGATTTGGCACAGATACGCAGTATTTT,CASRREGFGTDTQYF
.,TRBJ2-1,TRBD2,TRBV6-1,TGTGCCAGCAGTGAAAAGACTAGCGGGAGTAGCAATGAGCAGTTCTTC,CASSEKTSGSSNEQFF
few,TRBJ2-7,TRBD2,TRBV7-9,TGTGCCAGCAGCACCCTAGGACTAGCGGGATCTACAACTGGGTACGAGCAGTACTTC,CASSTLGLAGSTTGYEQYF
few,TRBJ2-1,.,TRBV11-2,TGTGCCAGCAGCCGTCAGATAGGTCAGGGACCCTACAATGAGCAGTTCTTC,CASSRQIGQGPYNEQFF
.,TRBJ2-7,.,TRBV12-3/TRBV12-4,TGTGCCAGCAGTTTACAGGGATCTACGTTCGAGCAGTACTTC,CASSLQGSTFEQYF
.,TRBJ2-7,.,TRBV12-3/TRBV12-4,TGTGCCAGCAGTGCGGGACGGCAAGACGGGCAGTACTTC,CASSAGRQDGQYF
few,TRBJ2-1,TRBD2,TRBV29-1,TGCAGCGTACAGCGGGAGGGCCTGGACTCTGAGCAGTTCTTC,CSVQREGLDSEQFF
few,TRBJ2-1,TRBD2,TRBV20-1,TGCAGTGCTGAGGGACTAGCGGGGGGTCCTTACCACAATGAGCAGTTCTTC,CSAEGLAGGPYHNEQFF
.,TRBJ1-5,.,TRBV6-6,TGTGCCGGCAGTTACTCTAGGATGGGGGCCGCCGATCAGCCCCAGCATTTT,CAGSYSRMGAADQPQHF
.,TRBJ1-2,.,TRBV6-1,TGTGCCAGCAGTGATTTTGGGACCGAAGCTAACTATGGCTACACCTTC,CASSDFGTEANYGYTF
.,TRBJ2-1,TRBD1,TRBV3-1,TGTGCCAGCAGGCTTGGACAGGGCAATGAGCAGTTCTTC,CASRLGQGNEQFF
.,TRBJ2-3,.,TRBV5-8,TGTGCCAGCAGCTTCGGAGGGAGCCGGACAGATGCGCAGTATTTT,CASSFGGSRTDAQYF
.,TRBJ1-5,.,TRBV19,TGTGCCAGTAGGTCGGTGGGGCAGCCCCAGCATTTT,CASRSVGQPQHF
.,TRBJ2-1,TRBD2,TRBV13,TGTGCCAGCAGCCCCCGGGAGCGGGGCGTGCAATCGAAAAGCTACAATGAGCAGTTCTTC,CASSPRERGVQSKSYNEQFF
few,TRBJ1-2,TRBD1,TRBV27,TGTGCCAGCAGGGGGGGACAGGGTGGTGGCTACACCTTC,CASRGGQGGGYTF
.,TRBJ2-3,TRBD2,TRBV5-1,TGCGCCAGCAGCCTTGGTGCGGGGGGGCGAGACACAGATACGCAGTATTTT,CASSLGAGGRDTDTQYF
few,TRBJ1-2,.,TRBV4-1,TGCGCCAGTACACTGACCCCCACTACAGGCTACACCTTC,CASTLTPTTGYTF
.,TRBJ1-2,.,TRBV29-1,TGCAGCGTTGAAGAGGGGGCGCCGGGATATGGCTACACCTTC,CSVEEGAPGYGYTF
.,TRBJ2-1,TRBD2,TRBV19,TGTGCCAGTAGTATGGGTCTTGAGCGGGGCTCCTACAATGAGCAGTTCTTC,CASSMGLERGSYNEQFF
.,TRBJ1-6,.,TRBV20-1,TGCAGTGTAGAGTTTACGGCAGAAATTCGTCCCCTCCACTTT,CSVEFTAEIRPLHF
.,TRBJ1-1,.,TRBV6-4,TGTGCCAGCAGTGACTCAGACATCTTAGCTGGCACTGAAGCTTTCTTT,CASSDSDILAGTEAFF
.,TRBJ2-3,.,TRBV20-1,TGCAGTGCTAGAGATTTAACACGCGGGCCAGATACGCAGTATTTT,CSARDLTRGPDTQYF
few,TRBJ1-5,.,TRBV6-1,TGTGCCAGCAGTGAATATCCCGCAGGGGCGGAAAGCAATCAGCCCCAGCATTTT,CASSEYPAGAESNQPQHF
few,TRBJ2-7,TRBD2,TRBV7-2,TGTGCCAGCAGCTTAGGGGGGACTAAACGTTCGGGGCACGAGCAGTACTTC,CASSLGGTKRSGHEQYF
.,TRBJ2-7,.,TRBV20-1,TGCAGTGCTCCGCTTGGGGACGAGCAGTACTTC,CSAPLGDEQYF
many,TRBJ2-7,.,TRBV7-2,TGTGCCAGCAGCTTAGTTGCGGGGCTGGTCTACGAGCAGTACTTC,CASSLVAGLVYEQYF
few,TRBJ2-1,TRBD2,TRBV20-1,TGCAGTGCTAGAGCGGGTAGCGGGAGCTACAATGAGCAGTTCTTC,CSARAGSGSYNEQFF